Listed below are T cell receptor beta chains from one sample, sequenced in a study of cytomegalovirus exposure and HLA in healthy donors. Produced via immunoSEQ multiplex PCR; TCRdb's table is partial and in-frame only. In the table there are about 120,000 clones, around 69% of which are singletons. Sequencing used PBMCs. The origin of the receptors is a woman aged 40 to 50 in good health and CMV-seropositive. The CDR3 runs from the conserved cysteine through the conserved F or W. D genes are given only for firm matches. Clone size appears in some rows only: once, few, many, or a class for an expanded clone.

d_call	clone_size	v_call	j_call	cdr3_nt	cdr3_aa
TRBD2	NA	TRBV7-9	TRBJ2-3	TGTGCCAGCAGCTTCAGTGAAGCGGGAGTCGTGACAGATACGCAGTATTTT	CASSFSEAGVVTDTQYF
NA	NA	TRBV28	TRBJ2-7	TGTGCCAGCAGCACCACCTACGAGCAGTACTTC	CASSTTYEQYF
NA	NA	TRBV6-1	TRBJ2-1	TGTGCCAGCAGTGAAGGAGCAGGGGCGGGGCAGTTCTTC	CASSEGAGAGQFF
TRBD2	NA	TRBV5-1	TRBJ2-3	TGCGCCAGCAGCTTGGCCGCAGGAAGCGGGAGGCGAGATACGCAGTATTTT	CASSLAAGSGRRDTQYF
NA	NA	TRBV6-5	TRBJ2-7	TGTGCCAGCAGTTACAGCCCCGGCGGGGAGCAGTACTTC	CASSYSPGGEQYF
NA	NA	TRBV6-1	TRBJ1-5	TGTGCCAGCAGTGAAATCCCGGGAGTTAGCAATCAGCCCCAGCATTTT	CASSEIPGVSNQPQHF
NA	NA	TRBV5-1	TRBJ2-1	TGCGCCAGCAGCCGAGCAACAGGGCACAATGAGCAGTTCTTC	CASSRATGHNEQFF
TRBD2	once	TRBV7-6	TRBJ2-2	TGTGCCAGCAGCGGGAGGACTAGCGGGGGGCAACTGAACACCGGGGAGCTGTTTTTT	CASSGRTSGGQLNTGELFF
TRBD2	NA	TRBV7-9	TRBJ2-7	TGTGCCAGCAGCCTAAGCTCGGGGGGGTCCCTAAACGAGCAGTACTTC	CASSLSSGGSLNEQYF
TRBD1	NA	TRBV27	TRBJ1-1	TGTGCCAGCAGTCTCGGCAGGGGGATGAGTGAAGCTTTCTTT	CASSLGRGMSEAFF
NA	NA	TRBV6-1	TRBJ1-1	TGTGCCAGCAGTGAAATAGTGTATGAAGCTTTCTTT	CASSEIVYEAFF
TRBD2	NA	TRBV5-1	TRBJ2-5	TGCGCCAGCAGCCCGATGACTAGCGGGAGGGCCGAGACCCAGTACTTC	CASSPMTSGRAETQYF
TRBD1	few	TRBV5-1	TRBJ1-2	TGCGCCAGCAGCTTGGGACAGGGCCTTGGAGGCTACACCTTC	CASSLGQGLGGYTF
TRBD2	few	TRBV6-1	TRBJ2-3	TGTGCCATCCGGTGGGAGGGCTCGGATACGCAGTATTTT	CAIRWEGSDTQYF
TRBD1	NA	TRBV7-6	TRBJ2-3	TGTGCCAGCAGCTTCAGGACAGGAACAGATACGCAGTATTTT	CASSFRTGTDTQYF
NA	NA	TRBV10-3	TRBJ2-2	TGTGCCATCAGTGCAACCGGGACACGTAACACCGGGGAGCTGTTTTTT	CAISATGTRNTGELFF
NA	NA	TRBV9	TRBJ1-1	TGTGCCAGCAGCGTTGGAGCAGGGAAGATGGACACTGAAGCTTTCTTT	CASSVGAGKMDTEAFF
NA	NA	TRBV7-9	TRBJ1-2	TGTGCCAGCAGCGAGGGCAGGGGCGGATATGGCTACACCTTC	CASSEGRGGYGYTF
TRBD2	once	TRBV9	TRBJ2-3	TGTGCCAGCAGCCGCTGGGGGGGGGATACAGATACGCAGTATTTT	CASSRWGGDTDTQYF
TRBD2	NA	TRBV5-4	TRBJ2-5	TGTGCCAGCAGCTTGGAACTAGCGGGAGGACAAGAGACCCAGTACTTC	CASSLELAGGQETQYF
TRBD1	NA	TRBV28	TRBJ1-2	TGTGCCACCAGAGGGATAACGCGACGGACAGGGGATGGCTACACCTTC	CATRGITRRTGDGYTF
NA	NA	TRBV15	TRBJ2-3	TGTGCCACCTCCAGTTTCAGGGGCGGCCGCACAGATACGCAGTATTTT	CATSSFRGGRTDTQYF
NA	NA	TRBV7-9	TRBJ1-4	TGTGCCAGCAGCTTAAGGTCCGGGAATGGGGAAAAACTGTTTTTT	CASSLRSGNGEKLFF
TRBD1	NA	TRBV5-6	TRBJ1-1	TGTGCCAGCAGCTTGCCGGGGCAGGGGGCGCACACTGAAGCTTTCTTT	CASSLPGQGAHTEAFF
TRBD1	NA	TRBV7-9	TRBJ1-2	TGTGCCAGCAGCTTAGAACCCCTACGGACAGGGATTAATAGCTACACCTTC	CASSLEPLRTGINSYTF
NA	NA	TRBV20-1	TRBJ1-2	TGCAGTGCGTCCCTTTCAGGGGGCTACACCTTC	CSASLSGGYTF
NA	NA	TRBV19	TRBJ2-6	TGTGCCACGAGCGGGGAGGGGGAGACCAACGTCCTGACTTTC	CATSGEGETNVLTF
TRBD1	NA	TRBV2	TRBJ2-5	TGTGCCAGCAGGGGGACAGGGGGATTAGAGACCCAGTACTTC	CASRGTGGLETQYF
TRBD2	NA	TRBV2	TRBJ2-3	TGTGCCAGCAGTGAAGAGGGGCTAGCGGGAATAATTACAGATACGCAGTATTTT	CASSEEGLAGIITDTQYF
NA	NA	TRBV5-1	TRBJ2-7	TGCGCCAGCAGCTTAAAGGGAGCCGGCTACGAGCAGTACTTC	CASSLKGAGYEQYF
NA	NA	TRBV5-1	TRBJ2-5	TGCGCCAGCAGCTTGAACACAGGAGGGGAGACCCAGTACTTC	CASSLNTGGETQYF
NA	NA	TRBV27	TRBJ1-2	TGTGCCAGCAGCCTTTCCATGCAGGGTAATGGCTACACCTTC	CASSLSMQGNGYTF
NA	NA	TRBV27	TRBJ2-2	TGTGCCAGCAGTTTAAACAGGGTGGTCACCGGGGAGCTGTTTTTT	CASSLNRVVTGELFF
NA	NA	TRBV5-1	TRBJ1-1	TGCGCCAGCAGCTTGTTACAGTTCACTGAAGCTTTCTTT	CASSLLQFTEAFF
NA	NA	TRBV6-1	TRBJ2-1	TGTGCCAGCAGTGAAGGTCTGAGCTCCTACAATGAGCAGTTCTTC	CASSEGLSSYNEQFF
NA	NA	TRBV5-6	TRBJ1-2	TGTGCCAGCAGCTTGACGGGACTGTCCCCCAGGTACACCTTC	CASSLTGLSPRYTF
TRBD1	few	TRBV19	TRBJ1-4	TGTGCCAGTAGTATCCCTGGGGGACAGGGAGGTGAAAAACTGTTTTTT	CASSIPGGQGGEKLFF
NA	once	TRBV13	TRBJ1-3	TGTGCCAGCAGCTTCCTCGACAGGCACTCTGGAAACACCATATATTTT	CASSFLDRHSGNTIYF
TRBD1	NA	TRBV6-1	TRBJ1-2	TGTGCCAGCACCTACAGGGGAGGAAGCTACACCTTC	CASTYRGGSYTF
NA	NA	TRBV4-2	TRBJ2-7	TGTGCCAGCAGCCAAGAAGGCCTAGCGACCTCCTACGAGCAGTACTTC	CASSQEGLATSYEQYF
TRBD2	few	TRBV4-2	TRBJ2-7	TGTGCCAGCAGCCAATGGACGGGACTAGGTGGAAACGAGCAGTACTTC	CASSQWTGLGGNEQYF
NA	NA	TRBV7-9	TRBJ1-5	TGTGCCAGCACCCCAGGGCTGAGCAATCAGCCCCAGCATTTT	CASTPGLSNQPQHF
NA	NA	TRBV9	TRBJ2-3	TGTGCCAGCAGCGTAGAGCACCCTCTGGATACGCAGTATTTT	CASSVEHPLDTQYF
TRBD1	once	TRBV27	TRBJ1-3	TGTGCCAGCAGTCCCGGACAGGGCAGAACTGGAAACACCATATATTTT	CASSPGQGRTGNTIYF
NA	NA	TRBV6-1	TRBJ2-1	TGTGCCAGCACGGACAACATCTACAATGAGCAGTTCTTC	CASTDNIYNEQFF
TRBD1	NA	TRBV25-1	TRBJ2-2	TGTGCCAGCAGTGAACCACAGGGGACCGGGGAGCTGTTTTTT	CASSEPQGTGELFF
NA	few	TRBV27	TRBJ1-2	TGTGCCAGCAGCCCCTATCTGAGCCCAGGGGACGTTGTTAACTATGGCTACACCTTC	CASSPYLSPGDVVNYGYTF
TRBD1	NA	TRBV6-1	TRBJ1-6	TGTGCCAGCAACCTGGGACAGACAAATTCACCCCTCCACTTT	CASNLGQTNSPLHF
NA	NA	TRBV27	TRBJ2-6	TGTGCCAGCAGTTTGGTGGCCCCGCCCTCGGGGGCCAACGTCCTGACTTTC	CASSLVAPPSGANVLTF
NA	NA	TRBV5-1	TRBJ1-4	TGCGCCAGCAGCTTGGCAGGGGCAACTAATGAAAAACTGTTTTTT	CASSLAGATNEKLFF
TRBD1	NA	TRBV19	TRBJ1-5	TGTGCCAGTGGCCCGATAGAAATGACAGGGAATCAGCCCCAGCATTTT	CASGPIEMTGNQPQHF
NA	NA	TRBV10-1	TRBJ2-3	TGCGCCAGCAGTGGGGGAGGTACGCAGTATTTT	CASSGGGTQYF
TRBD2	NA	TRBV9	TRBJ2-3	TGTGCCAGCAGCGCGACCCCGGGACTACTTCCCACAGATACGCAGTATTTT	CASSATPGLLPTDTQYF
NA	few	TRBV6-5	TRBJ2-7	TGTGCCAGCAGTTACGACAGGCTTGCTCACGAGCAGTACTTC	CASSYDRLAHEQYF